This T cell receptor beta chain originates from a study of human versus mouse CDR3 diversity and MHC coevolution listed by TCRdb under 2017. Regarding the study in general: The immunoSEQ assay was reported to detect one in 200,000 T cells and to minimize multiplex PCR amplification bias. Three healthy volunteer blood donors were included in the human cohort, with one aged 30 to 40, one aged 40 to 50 and one aged 60 to 69 at collection. Repertoires of human naive CD4 T cells were used as a reference for TCR selection on multiple MHC II alleles and were compared against human-TCR-locus transgenic mice carrying single MHC II. Across mouse and human samples, the number of valid reads per sample ranged from about 5.5 x 10^6 to 1.7 x 10^7. Overall results and qualifications from the work: On average, humans had more CDR3 deletions and insertions than mice did, pointing to greater exonuclease and TdT activity. The largest TCR beta repertoire according to iCHAO1 estimates belonged to humans, at 1.5 million or so clonotypes, a result attributed likely to selection by multiple MHC II molecules. Because human T cells were selected on six or seven MHC II alleles, repertoire diversity was not considered directly comparable between humans and mice. Two of the three human donors showed the lowest clonal inequality scores among all compared groups.

Genomic DNA was extracted from the sorted cells using the QIAGEN blood and tissue kit and was quantified on a NanoDrop 1000. Using multiplex PCR of genomic DNA, the immunoSEQ platform deep sequenced and quantified the TCR alpha and beta chains. The study's own analysis went as follows. IMGT gene and region definitions were used for annotation of the TCR sequences. As a stand-in for the preselection repertoire, out-of-frame rearrangements were used and set against in-frame clonotypes. The iCHAO1 estimator supplied with the immunoSEQ platform was used to estimate repertoire size. Clonal inequality was measured with a Gini index on in-frame amino acid clonotypes, based on the Lorenz curve. The intersect function in the R package tcR was used to count shared clonotypes, while the Jaccard index served to score similarity. Frequencies of V, J and V-J usage were subjected to principal component analysis with the R prcomp function, without normalization. The table comes from immuneACCESS by way of TCRdb, which keeps in-frame sequences with V and J called. Part of the clones is missing from these tables; in studies checked, under half for an unresolved V gene and the rest for unknown reasons. V and J calls and clone size follow that table, whereas D and trimming were derived from the DNA. The sample data list tens of thousands of clones, and about 94% of these were observed just once. The ten largest clones add up to approximately 17% of the sample.

In regard to this clone: Its specific antigen is unknown. Per-base quality was not reported, and no clone a single base away is much larger than it.

Fluorescence-activated cell sorting was used to isolate naive CD4 T cells, defined as CD45RO-negative and CD62L-positive, from PBMCs. Each donor gave roughly 53 ml of fresh peripheral blood, from which PBMCs were isolated by Ficoll density centrifugation. Sorting was performed on a FACSAria III instrument, with purity above 85% for all samples. The CDR3 sequence holds 14 residues, the cysteine and phenylalanine included. Only the CDR3 DNA stays, 42 bases, in frame from base 1. V gives up 0 bases and J gives up 5 bases, and the segment between their germline ends measures 10 bases. Based on the germline V gene, the CDR1 and CDR2 sequences are SGDLS and YYNGEE.

The V gene is TRBV9 and the J gene is TRBJ2-3; no D gene call is confident. Sequenced material: naive CD4+ T cells from blood. Interpreted using the paper, the cell subset or site label stands for: CD45RO-negative CD62L-positive naive CD4 T cells. The TCR was taken from a person aged 60 to 70 in good health. At the DNA level, the sequence is TGTGCCAGCAGCGTAGTCAGTCGTCTAGATACGCAGTATTTT. This is translated as CASSVVSRLDTQYF.